The 30 T cell receptor beta chains in this list originate from one sample, sequenced in a study of T-cell reconstitution after alpha-beta-depleted transplantation in children. The library targeted TCRbeta and was prepared with unique molecular identifiers. In TCRdb, the PCR reads were re-called with MiXCR into one record per CDR3 protein. This sample has around 960,000 distinct CDR3 sequences, with roughly 29% found just once. The sequencing here drew on PBMCs, mostly from graft donor cells, taken 360 days after TCRalphabeta/CD19-depleted stem cell transplant. The receptors originated from a boy younger than two who had a stem cell transplant for SCID, so the T cells may come from the graft donor.

This sequence joins TRBV5-1 and TRBJ2-1, with D possibly being TRBD1 (7 bases). V was pared by 0 bases and J by 5 bases, with 12 bases between. The CDR3 runs 15 residues. The germline CDR1 and CDR2 sequences are SGHRS and YFSETQ. As DNA, the CDR3 is TGCGCCAGCAGCTTGGCCCAGGGGGGCCACAATGAGCAGTTCTTC. It specifies CASSLAQGGHNEQFF. The full variable domain, completed using reference TRBV5-1 and TRBJ2-1, is KAGVTQTPRYLIKTRGQQVTLSCSPISGHRSVSWYQQTPGQGLQFLFEYFSETQRNKGNFPGRFSGRQFSNSRSEMNVSTLELGDSALYLCASSLAQGGHNEQFFGPGTRLTVL.

This chain joins TRBV5-1 and TRBJ2-7; D is unresolved. The germline V and J ends were trimmed by 3 bases and 1 base, with 11 bases remaining between them. The germline V gene has CDR1 SGHRS and CDR2 YFSETQ. The CDR3 has 14 residues. CDR3: CASSSGFKSYEQYF. DNA of the CDR3: TGCGCCAGCAGCTCCGGGTTCAAATCCTACGAGCAGTACTTC. The whole variable domain, filled in from reference TRBV5-1 and TRBJ2-7, reads KAGVTQTPRYLIKTRGQQVTLSCSPISGHRSVSWYQQTPGQGLQFLFEYFSETQRNKGNFPGRFSGRQFSNSRSEMNVSTLELGDSALYLCASSSGFKSYEQYFGPGTRLTVT.

This clonotype showed up just once. The chain combines TRBV12-3 or TRBV12-4 with TRBJ1-2; D gene ambiguous. Trimming pared 0 bases from V and 8 bases from J, leaving 13 bases between. This CDR3 region has 14 residues. The chain's CDR3 is CASSLAPPLEGYTF. Here the CDR3 DNA reads TGTGCCAGCAGTTTAGCCCCCCCGCTGGAAGGCTACACCTTC.

This clonotype occurred a few times. The V gene is TRBV6-5, the J gene TRBJ2-1, with D unresolved. Germline assignment: CDR1 MNHEY and CDR2 SVGAGI. The CDR3 consists of 12 residues. V dropped 0 bases and J dropped 10 bases, with 7 bases sitting between them. This chain's CDR3 is CASSYSGNEQFF. CDR3 nucleotides: TGTGCCAGCAGTTACTCAGGGAACGAGCAGTTCTTC.

This clonotype was detected a few times. This rearrangement joins TRBV20-1 to TRBJ2-1; D is unclear. Germline V gene lookup returns CDR1 DFQATT and CDR2 SNEGSKA (reference sequence). There are 11 residues in the CDR3. V was clipped by 2 bases and J by 5 bases, with 4 bases between them. The CDR3 DNA follows: TGCAGTGCTAGACCGAACAATGAGCAGTTCTTC. Its protein is CSARPNNEQFF.

The chain is built from TRBV12-3 or TRBV12-4 and TRBJ1-3, with a tentative D call TRBD1 (6 bases). V was clipped by 3 bases and J by 0 bases, with 12 bases between them. The CDR3 consists of 16 residues. The CDR3 nucleotides read TGTGCCAGCAGTTTCCGGGGGGGACACTCTGGAAACACCATATATTTT. It encodes CASSFRGGHSGNTIYF.

The chain employs TRBV20-1 and TRBJ2-7, with 10 positions matching TRBD2. The CDR3 sequence is 15 residues long. V lost 3 bases, J lost 5 bases, and 10 bases stayed unmatched. Germline lookup yields CDR1 DFQATT and CDR2 SNEGSKA (reference sequence). CDR3 in amino acids: CSASRGTSGAHEQYF. The CDR3 coding sequence is TGCAGTGCTAGCCGAGGTACTAGCGGGGCCCACGAGCAGTACTTC.

This clonotype has at least ten counts. DNA for the CDR3: TGTGCCAGCAGCTTAATCTCTAGCACAGATACGCAGTATTTT. Translated: CASSLISSTDTQYF. V is TRBV7-3 and J is TRBJ2-3; no clear D gene. Between the trimmed V and J ends, which lost 1 base and 0 bases, there was a span of 5 bases. The length of the CDR3 is 14 residues. From germline, CDR1 is SGHTA and CDR2 FQGTGA.

The V gene is TRBV7-2, the J gene TRBJ2-3, with TRBD2 matching over 9 bases. The CDR3 covers 15 residues. Germline trimming cut 5 bases from V and 4 bases from J; bases unmatched to any gene: 7. CDR1 and CDR2 from the germline V gene are SGHTA and FQGNSA. The CDR3 region has the DNA TGTGCCAGCAGCAATGCGCGGGGGGGACCAGATACGCAGTATTTT. Its protein product is CASSNARGGPDTQYF.

This clonotype was seen a handful of times. CDR3 bases: TGTGCCAGCAGCAAAGTTGAGGGCCTCACAATTAATAGCAATCAGCCCCAGCATTTT. This encodes CASSKVEGLTINSNQPQHF. The chain carries TRBV21-1 and TRBJ1-5. TRBV21-1 is labeled a pseudogene. The CDR3 totals 19 residues.

V and J are TRBV5-1 and TRBJ2-1; D is undetermined. The CDR3 runs to 16 residues. In germline, CDR1 is SGHRS, CDR2 YFSETQ. V was shortened by 1 base and J by 2 bases, with 13 bases between the two germline ends. CDR3 sequence (DNA): TGCGCCAGCAGCTTGCGGACCCTTTCAACCTACAATGAGCAGTTCTTC. Amino acids: CASSLRTLSTYNEQFF.

The J gene is TRBJ2-1, the V gene TRBV7-9; no definite D call. This CDR3 has 13 residues. V gave up 5 bases and J gave up 0 bases, with 5 bases separating them. Germline CDR1 SEHNR, CDR2 FQNEAQ (reference sequence). The CDR3 nucleotides read TGTGCCAGCAGCGCTAACTCCTACAATGAGCAGTTCTTC. Its protein product is CASSANSYNEQFF. Together with reference TRBV7-9 and TRBJ2-1, the CDR3 gives the full variable domain: DTGVSQNPRHKITKRGQNVTFRCDPISEHNRLYWYRQTLGQGPEFLTYFQNEAQLEKSRLLSDRFSAERPKGSFSTLEIQRTEQGDSAMYLCASSANSYNEQFFGPGTRLTVL.

The V gene is TRBV4-3, the J gene TRBJ1-2; D perhaps matches TRBD1 (6 bases). Trimming pared 0 bases from V and 2 bases from J, leaving 13 bases between. The CDR3 length is 16 residues. CDR1 and CDR2 from the germline V gene are LGHNA and YSLEER. CDR3 region: CASSQEEGVANYGYTF. CDR3 DNA: TGCGCCAGCAGCCAAGAAGAGGGGGTGGCGAACTATGGCTACACCTTC.

This chain uses TRBV29-1 with TRBJ1-4; TRBD1 might be the D (5 bases). V was trimmed by 0 bases and J by 8 bases, leaving 10 bases between them. This CDR3 has 13 residues. From germline, CDR1 is SQVTM and CDR2 ANQGSEA. CDR3 sequence reads: CSVEEGGKEKLFF. CDR3 sequence (DNA): TGCAGCGTTGAAGAGGGGGGAAAAGAAAAACTGTTTTTT. Looking up the rest from reference TRBV29-1 and TRBJ1-4 gives the full variable domain: SAVISQKPSRDICQRGTSLTIQCQVDSQVTMMFWYRQQPGQSLTLIATANQGSEATYESGFVIDKFPISRPNLTFSTLTVSNMSPEDSSIYLCSVEEGGKEKLFFGSGTQLSVL.

The rearrangement joins TRBV2 to TRBJ2-1; the D gene is possibly TRBD1 (6 bases). Per the germline V gene, CDR1 is SNHLY and CDR2 is FYNNEI. The CDR3 runs 15 residues. V lost 5 bases and J lost 7, with 18 bases in between. The CDR3 region is CASSTGNTGRNEQFF. DNA for the CDR3: TGTGCCAGCAGTACAGGGAACACGGGTAGAAATGAGCAGTTCTTC.

The chain carries TRBV2 and TRBJ2-2; D perhaps matches TRBD1 (7 bases). The length of the CDR3 is 14 residues. Deletions cut 11 bases from V and 2 bases from J, with 15 bases between. Germline V gives CDR1 SNHLY, CDR2 FYNNEI. As DNA, the CDR3 is TGTGCCGGAGGGGACAGAGGTAACACCGGGGAGCTGTTTTTT. Translated, it gives CAGGDRGNTGELFF. The entire variable domain, with the rest obtained from reference TRBV2 and TRBJ2-2, is as follows: EPEVTQTPSHQVTQMGQEVILRCVPISNHLYFYWYRQILGQKVEFLVSFYNNEISEKSEIFDDQFSVERPDGSNFTLKIRSTKLEDSAMYFCAGGDRGNTGELFFGEGSRLTVL.

In its sample, this clonotype was seen a few times. The gene calls are TRBV5-1 and TRBJ1-1; TRBD1 matches 7 bases. J was trimmed by 3 bases and V by 5 bases; bases with no gene match: 7. CDR3 length: 14 residues. Germline CDR1 SGHRS, CDR2 YFSETQ. The CDR3 region is CASSERDRDTEAFF. In nucleotides, the CDR3 is TGCGCCAGCAGTGAAAGAGACAGGGACACTGAAGCTTTCTTT. Variable domain in full (rest from reference TRBV5-1 and TRBJ1-1): KAGVTQTPRYLIKTRGQQVTLSCSPISGHRSVSWYQQTPGQGLQFLFEYFSETQRNKGNFPGRFSGRQFSNSRSEMNVSTLELGDSALYLCASSERDRDTEAFFGQGTRLTVV.

The chain is built from TRBV20-1 and TRBJ2-3; D is tentatively TRBD1 or TRBD2 (5 bases each). V lost 8 bases and J lost 2, with 11 bases in between. The CDR3 contains 12 residues. Germline loops: CDR1 DFQATT, CDR2 SNEGSKA (reference sequence). In DNA form, the CDR3 reads TGCAGTCCGAGGGGCTTCACAGATACGCAGTATTTT. Its protein is CSPRGFTDTQYF.

The chain recombines TRBV3-1 with TRBJ2-2, with 9 bases fitting TRBD2. The trim removed 2 bases at V and 6 bases at J, leaving 4 bases unmatched. The CDR3 totals 15 residues. Germline V gene data show CDR1 as LGHDT and CDR2 as YNNKEL (reference sequence). CDR3 amino acids: CASSQSPSGAGELFF. In DNA, the CDR3 is TGTGCCAGCAGCCAAAGCCCTAGCGGGGCCGGGGAGCTGTTTTTT.

This clonotype appeared a few times. The chain recombines TRBV29-1 with TRBJ2-2, with D perhaps being TRBD1 or TRBD2 (5 bases each). The germline V gene encodes CDR1 SQVTM and CDR2 ANQGSEA. This CDR3 contains 14 residues. The V end was cut by 4 bases, the J end by 7 bases, with 16 bases between. The CDR3, as DNA: TGCAGCGTTGGCCAGGGTAAAGAGGGCGGGGAGCTGTTTTTT. This codes for CSVGQGKEGGELFF.

The gene calls are TRBV29-1 and TRBJ1-2, with TRBD1 as a possible D gene (5 bases). Trimming took off 7 bases at V and 0 bases at J, with 15 bases between the two ends. Germline-derived CDR1 and CDR2 are SQVTM and ANQGSEA. CDR3 length: 14 amino acids. The CDR3 region has the DNA TGCAGCGGCGCGTGGGGGTATCCTAACTATGGCTACACCTTC. Amino acid sequence: CSGAWGYPNYGYTF. Based on the CDR3 plus reference TRBV29-1 and TRBJ1-2, the full variable domain is SAVISQKPSRDICQRGTSLTIQCQVDSQVTMMFWYRQQPGQSLTLIATANQGSEATYESGFVIDKFPISRPNLTFSTLTVSNMSPEDSSIYLCSGAWGYPNYGYTFGSGTRLTVV.

This clonotype was counted only a few times. J is TRBJ2-6 and V is TRBV20-1; D unclear. Deletions cut 6 bases from V and 0 bases from J, with 9 bases between. In germline, CDR1 is DFQATT, CDR2 SNEGSKA (reference sequence). This CDR3 is 14 amino acids long. As DNA, the CDR3 is TGCAGTGCCCCCTCAGTCTCTGGGGCCAACGTCCTGACTTTC. It specifies CSAPSVSGANVLTF.

In its sample, this clonotype was seen a few times. This CDR3 reads CASSLRAKNIQYF. CDR3 nucleotide sequence: TGTGCCAGCAGTTTGAGGGCCAAAAACATTCAGTACTTC. The chain links TRBV27 to TRBJ2-4; the D is unclear. CDR1 and CDR2 (germline): MNHEY, SMNVEV (reference sequence). The CDR3 extends over 13 amino acids. V was clipped by 3 bases and J by 1 base, with 4 bases between them.

The chain is built from TRBV5-1 and TRBJ2-7, with 8 bases that match TRBD1. The ends lost 4 bases at V and 2 bases at J; junction bases unmatched: 8. The CDR3 is 15 amino acids. Germline V gene lookup returns CDR1 SGHRS and CDR2 YFSETQ. CDR3 protein: CASSPGRTGPYEQYF. The CDR3 region has the DNA TGCGCCAGCAGCCCGGGCCGGACAGGGCCCTACGAGCAGTACTTC.

This clonotype was counted at least ten times. The chain joins TRBV20-1 to TRBJ2-3, with 9 bases that match TRBD2. Germline trimming cut 0 bases from V and 3 bases from J; bases unmatched to any gene: 4. Germline lookup yields CDR1 DFQATT and CDR2 SNEGSKA (reference sequence). This CDR3 comprises 15 residues. This chain's CDR3 is CSARDGGGATDTQYF. CDR3 nucleotide sequence: TGCAGTGCTAGAGATGGCGGGGGGGCAACAGATACGCAGTATTTT.

The V and J genes are TRBV24-1 and TRBJ1-3; D is uncertain. The CDR3 loop spans 10 amino acids. V lost 11 bases and J 3 bases, leaving 4 bases between the germline ends. Germline CDR1 is KGHDR and CDR2 is SFDVKD. The CDR3 is CASYGNTIYF. For the CDR3, the DNA is TGTGCCAGCTATGGAAACACCATATATTTT.

The chain couples TRBV4-3 to TRBJ2-3; the D gene is possibly TRBD2 (6 bases). The length of the CDR3 is 14 residues. Germline V CDR1 and CDR2: LGHNA, YSLEER. The germline V and J ends were trimmed by 0 bases and 9 bases, with 13 bases remaining between them. The CDR3 region has the DNA TGCGCCAGCAGCCAAGATGGTTTCAGCGGGACGCAGTATTTT. It codes for CASSQDGFSGTQYF.

The gene calls are TRBV7-9 and TRBJ2-5, with D unclear. V gave up 5 bases and J gave up 3 bases, with 13 bases separating them. Germline CDR1 is SEHNR and CDR2 is FQNEAQ (reference sequence). The CDR3 loop spans 14 amino acids. CDR3 residues: CASSPGSYEETQYF. The CDR3 bases are TGTGCCAGCAGCCCCGGCTCGTACGAAGAGACCCAGTACTTC.

This clonotype was picked up a small number of times. The chain uses TRBV5-1 and TRBJ2-7, with 9 nucleotides matching TRBD2. This CDR3 spans 14 amino acids. Germline V gene lookup returns CDR1 SGHRS and CDR2 YFSETQ. The J segment lost 5 bases and the V segment lost 0 bases, leaving 3 bases of the junction unmatched. As DNA, the CDR3 is TGCGCCAGCAGCTTGGGCGGGGGGGTCCACGAGCAGTACTTC. This codes for CASSLGGGVHEQYF.

The chain links TRBV6-5 to TRBJ2-1; maybe TRBD2 (7 bases). The V and J ends lost 1 base and 6 bases respectively, with 10 bases between them. Germline V gene data show CDR1 as MNHEY and CDR2 as SVGAGI. The length of the CDR3 is 14 residues. This CDR3 is CASSYLGGRNEQFF. DNA of the CDR3: TGTGCCAGCAGTTACTTGGGGGGGCGCAATGAGCAGTTCTTC.